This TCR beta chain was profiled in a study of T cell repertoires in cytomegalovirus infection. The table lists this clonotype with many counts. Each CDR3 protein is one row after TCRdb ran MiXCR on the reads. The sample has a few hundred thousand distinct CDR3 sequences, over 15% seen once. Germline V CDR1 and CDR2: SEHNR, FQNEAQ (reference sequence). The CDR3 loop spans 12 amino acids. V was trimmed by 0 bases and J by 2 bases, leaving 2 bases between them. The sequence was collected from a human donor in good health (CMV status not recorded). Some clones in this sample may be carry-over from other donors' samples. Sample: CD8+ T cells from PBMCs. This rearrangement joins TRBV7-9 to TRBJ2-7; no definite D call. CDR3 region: CASSLAAYEQYF. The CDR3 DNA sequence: TGTGCCAGCAGCTTAGCGGCCTACGAGCAGTACTTC.